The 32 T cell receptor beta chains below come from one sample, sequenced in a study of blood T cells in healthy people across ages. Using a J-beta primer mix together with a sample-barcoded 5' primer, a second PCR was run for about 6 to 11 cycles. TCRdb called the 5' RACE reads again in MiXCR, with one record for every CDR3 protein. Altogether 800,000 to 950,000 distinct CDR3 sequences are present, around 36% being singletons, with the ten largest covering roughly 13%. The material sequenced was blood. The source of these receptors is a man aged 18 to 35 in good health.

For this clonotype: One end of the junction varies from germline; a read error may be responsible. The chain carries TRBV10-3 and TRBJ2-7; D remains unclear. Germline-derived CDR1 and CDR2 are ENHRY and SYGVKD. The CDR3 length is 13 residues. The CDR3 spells CAISGDLGYGQYF. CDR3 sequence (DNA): TGTGCCATCAGTGGCGATTTGGGGTACGGGCAGTACTTC.

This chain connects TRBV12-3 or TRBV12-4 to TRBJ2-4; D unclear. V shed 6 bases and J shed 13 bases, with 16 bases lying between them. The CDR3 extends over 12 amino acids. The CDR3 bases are TGTGCCAGCAGCCGATCGGGTTTCAAGCAGTACTTC. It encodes CASSRSGFKQYF.

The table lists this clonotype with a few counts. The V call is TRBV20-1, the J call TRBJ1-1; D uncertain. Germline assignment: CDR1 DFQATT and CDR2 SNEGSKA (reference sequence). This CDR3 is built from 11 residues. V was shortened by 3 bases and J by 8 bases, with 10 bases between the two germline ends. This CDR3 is CSASEDREAFF. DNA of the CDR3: TGCAGTGCTAGCGAAGATAGAGAAGCTTTCTTT.

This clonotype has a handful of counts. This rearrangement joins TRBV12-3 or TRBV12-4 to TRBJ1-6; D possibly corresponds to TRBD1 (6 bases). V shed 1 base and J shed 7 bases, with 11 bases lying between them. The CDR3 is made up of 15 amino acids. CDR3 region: CASSLDRVGNSPLHF. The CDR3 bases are TGTGCCAGCAGTTTAGACAGGGTTGGGAATTCACCCCTCCACTTT.

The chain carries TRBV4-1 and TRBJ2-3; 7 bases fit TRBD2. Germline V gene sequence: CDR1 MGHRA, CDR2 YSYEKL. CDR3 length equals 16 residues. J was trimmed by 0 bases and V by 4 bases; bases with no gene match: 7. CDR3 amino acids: CASSPQAGTSTDTQYF. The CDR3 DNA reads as TGCGCCAGCAGCCCACAAGCGGGGACTAGCACAGATACGCAGTATTTT.

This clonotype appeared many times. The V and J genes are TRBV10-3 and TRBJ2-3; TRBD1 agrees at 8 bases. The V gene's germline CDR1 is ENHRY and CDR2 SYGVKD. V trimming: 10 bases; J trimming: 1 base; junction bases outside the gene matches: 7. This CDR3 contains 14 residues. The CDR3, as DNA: TGTGCCACCAAGAAGGACAGGGGCACAGATACGCAGTATTTT. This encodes CATKKDRGTDTQYF.

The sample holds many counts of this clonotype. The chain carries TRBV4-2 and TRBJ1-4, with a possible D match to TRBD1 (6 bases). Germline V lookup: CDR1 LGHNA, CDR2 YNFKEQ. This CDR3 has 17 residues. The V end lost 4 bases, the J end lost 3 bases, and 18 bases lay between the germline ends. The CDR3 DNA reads TGTGCCAGCAGCCGAGGAGCCCAGGGACACCCTAATGAAAAACTGTTTTTT. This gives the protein CASSRGAQGHPNEKLFF.

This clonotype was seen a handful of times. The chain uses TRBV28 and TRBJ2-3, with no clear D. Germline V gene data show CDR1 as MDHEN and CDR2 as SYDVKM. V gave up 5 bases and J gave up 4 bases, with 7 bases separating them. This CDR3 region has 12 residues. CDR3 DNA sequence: TGTGCCAGCAGTGTCCCCCCAGATACGCAGTATTTT. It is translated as CASSVPPDTQYF.

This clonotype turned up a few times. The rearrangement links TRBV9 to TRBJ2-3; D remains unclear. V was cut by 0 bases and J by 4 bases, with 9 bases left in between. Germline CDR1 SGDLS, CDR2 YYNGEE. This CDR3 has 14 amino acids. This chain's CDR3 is CASSVAEAPDTQYF. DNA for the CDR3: TGTGCCAGCAGCGTAGCTGAGGCCCCAGATACGCAGTATTTT. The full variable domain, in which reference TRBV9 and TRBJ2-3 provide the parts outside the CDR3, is DSGVTQTPKHLITATGQRVTLRCSPRSGDLSVYWYQQSLDQGLQFLIQYYNGEERAKGNILERFSAQQFPDLHSELNLSSLELGDSALYFCASSVAEAPDTQYFGPGTRLTVL.

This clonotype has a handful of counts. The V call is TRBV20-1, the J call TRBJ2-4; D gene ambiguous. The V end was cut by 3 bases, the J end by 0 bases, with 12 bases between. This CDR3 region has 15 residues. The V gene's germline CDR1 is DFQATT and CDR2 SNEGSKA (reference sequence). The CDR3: CSASVAPLAKNIQYF. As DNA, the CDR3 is TGCAGTGCTAGCGTAGCACCACTAGCCAAAAACATTCAGTACTTC.

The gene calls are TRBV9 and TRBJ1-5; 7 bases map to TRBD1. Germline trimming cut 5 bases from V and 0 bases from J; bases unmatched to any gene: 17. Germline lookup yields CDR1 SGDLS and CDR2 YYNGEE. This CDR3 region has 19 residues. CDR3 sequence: CASSLHPGQPHHSNQPQHF. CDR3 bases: TGTGCCAGCAGTTTACATCCGGGACAGCCTCACCATAGCAATCAGCCCCAGCATTTT.

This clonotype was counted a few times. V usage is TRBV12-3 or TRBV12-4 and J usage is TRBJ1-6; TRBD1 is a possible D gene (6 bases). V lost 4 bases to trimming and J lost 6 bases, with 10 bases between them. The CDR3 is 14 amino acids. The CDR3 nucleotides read TGTGCCAGCAGTTGGGGGACATTTAATTCACCCCTCCACTTT. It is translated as CASSWGTFNSPLHF.

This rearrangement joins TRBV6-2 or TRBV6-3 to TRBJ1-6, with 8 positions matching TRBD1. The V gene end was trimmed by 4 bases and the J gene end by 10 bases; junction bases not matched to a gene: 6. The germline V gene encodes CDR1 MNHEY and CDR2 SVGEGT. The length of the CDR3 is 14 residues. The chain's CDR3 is CASSFLDRGSPLHF. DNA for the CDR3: TGTGCCAGCAGTTTCCTCGACAGGGGCTCACCCCTCCACTTT.

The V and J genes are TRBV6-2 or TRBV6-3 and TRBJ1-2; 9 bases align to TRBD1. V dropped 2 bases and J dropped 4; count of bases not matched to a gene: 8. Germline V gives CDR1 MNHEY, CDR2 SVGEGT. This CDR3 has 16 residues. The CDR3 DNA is TGTGCCAGCAGTTACCCCCGGGACAGGGATTCCTATGGCTACACCTTC. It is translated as CASSYPRDRDSYGYTF.

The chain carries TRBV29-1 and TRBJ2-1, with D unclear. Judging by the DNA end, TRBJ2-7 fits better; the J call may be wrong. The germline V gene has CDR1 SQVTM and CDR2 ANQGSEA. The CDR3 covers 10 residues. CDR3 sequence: CSVGSNEQYF. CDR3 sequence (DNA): TGCAGCGTTGGATCGAATGAGCAGTACTTC.

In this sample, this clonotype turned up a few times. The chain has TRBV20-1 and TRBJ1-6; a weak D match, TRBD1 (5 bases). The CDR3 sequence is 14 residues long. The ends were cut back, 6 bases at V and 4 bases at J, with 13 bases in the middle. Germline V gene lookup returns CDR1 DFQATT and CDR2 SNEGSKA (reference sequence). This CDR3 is CSASPGPYNSPLHF. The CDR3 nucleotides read TGCAGTGCGAGCCCGGGACCGTATAATTCACCCCTCCACTTT.

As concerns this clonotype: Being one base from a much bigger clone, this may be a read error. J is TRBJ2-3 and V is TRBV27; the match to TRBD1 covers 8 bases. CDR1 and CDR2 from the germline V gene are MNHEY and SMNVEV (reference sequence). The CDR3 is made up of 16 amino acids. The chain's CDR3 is CARSPRTGRNTDTQYF. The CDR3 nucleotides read TGTGCCCGCAGTCCCCGGACAGGGAGAAACACAGATACGCAGTATTTT.

CDR3 region: CATSRDRASGDEQFF. CDR3 nucleotides: TGTGCCACCAGCAGAGATCGGGCTAGCGGGGATGAGCAGTTCTTC. The chain carries TRBV15 and TRBJ2-1, with 9 bases that match TRBD2. Looked up from germline, CDR1 is LNHNV and CDR2 is YYDKDF (reference sequence). The CDR3 has 15 residues. Losses at the gene ends were 0 bases for V and 8 bases for J; bases not matched to a gene: 5.

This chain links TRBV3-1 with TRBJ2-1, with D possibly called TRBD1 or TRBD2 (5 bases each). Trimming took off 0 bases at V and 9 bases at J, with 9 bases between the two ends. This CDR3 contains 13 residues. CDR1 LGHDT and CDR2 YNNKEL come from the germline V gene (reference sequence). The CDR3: CASSQDRDREQFF. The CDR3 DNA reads TGTGCCAGCAGCCAAGATCGGGACCGTGAGCAGTTCTTC.

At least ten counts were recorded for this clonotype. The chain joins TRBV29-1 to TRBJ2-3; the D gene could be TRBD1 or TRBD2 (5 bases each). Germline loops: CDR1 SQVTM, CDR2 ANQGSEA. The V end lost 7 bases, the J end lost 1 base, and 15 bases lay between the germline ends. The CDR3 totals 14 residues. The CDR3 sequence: CSATRGRRTDTQYF. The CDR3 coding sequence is TGCAGCGCTACTAGGGGCCGTCGCACAGATACGCAGTATTTT.

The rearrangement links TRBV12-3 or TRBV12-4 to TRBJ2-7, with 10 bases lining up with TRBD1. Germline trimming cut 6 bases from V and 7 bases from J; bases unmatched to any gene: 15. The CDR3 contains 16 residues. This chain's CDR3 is CASSPTGTGEYNEQYF. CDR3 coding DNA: TGTGCCAGCAGCCCGACCGGGACAGGGGAATACAATGAGCAGTACTTC.

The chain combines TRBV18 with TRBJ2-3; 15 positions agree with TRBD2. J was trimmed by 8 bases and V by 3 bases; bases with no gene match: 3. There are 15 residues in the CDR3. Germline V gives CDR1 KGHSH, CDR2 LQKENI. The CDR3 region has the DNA TGTGCCAGCTCACCGGGACTAGCGGGAGGCCTTACGCAGTATTTT. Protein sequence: CASSPGLAGGLTQYF.

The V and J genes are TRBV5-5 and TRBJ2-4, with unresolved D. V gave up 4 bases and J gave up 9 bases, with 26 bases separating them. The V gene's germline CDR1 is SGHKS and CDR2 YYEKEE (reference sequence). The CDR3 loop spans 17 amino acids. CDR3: CASSPSPGGHSPSIQYF. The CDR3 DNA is TGTGCCAGCAGCCCATCCCCCGGCGGCCATTCCCCTAGCATTCAGTACTTC.

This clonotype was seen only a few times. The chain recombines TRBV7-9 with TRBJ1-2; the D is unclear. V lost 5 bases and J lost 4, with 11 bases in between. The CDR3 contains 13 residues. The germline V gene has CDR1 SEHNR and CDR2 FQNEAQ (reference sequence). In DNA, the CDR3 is TGTGCCAGCAGCGCGACAAACGGCTATGGCTACACCTTC. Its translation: CASSATNGYGYTF.

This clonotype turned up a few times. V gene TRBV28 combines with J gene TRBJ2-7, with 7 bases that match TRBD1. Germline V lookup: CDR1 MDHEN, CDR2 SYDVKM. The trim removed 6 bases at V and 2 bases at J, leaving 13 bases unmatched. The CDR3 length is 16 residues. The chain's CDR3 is CASSPTDRVLTYEQYF. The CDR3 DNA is TGTGCCAGCAGCCCAACCGACAGGGTCCTAACCTACGAGCAGTACTTC.

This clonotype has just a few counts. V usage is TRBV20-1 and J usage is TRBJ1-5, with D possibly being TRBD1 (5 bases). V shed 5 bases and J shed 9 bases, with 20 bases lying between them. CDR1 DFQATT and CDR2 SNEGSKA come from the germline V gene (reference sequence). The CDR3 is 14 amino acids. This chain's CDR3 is CSASVAGPHGPQHF. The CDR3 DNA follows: TGCAGTGCTTCCGTTGCGGGACCCCATGGGCCCCAGCATTTT.

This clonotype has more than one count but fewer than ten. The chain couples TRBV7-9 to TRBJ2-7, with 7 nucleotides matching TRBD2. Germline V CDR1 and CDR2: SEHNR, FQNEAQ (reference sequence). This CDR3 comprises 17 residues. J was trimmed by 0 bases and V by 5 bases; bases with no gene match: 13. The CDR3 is CASSPRDSASGSYEQYF. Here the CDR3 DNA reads TGTGCCAGCAGCCCACGTGATTCGGCTAGCGGCTCCTACGAGCAGTACTTC.

The CDR3 DNA is TGCAGTGCTCGATTTGAAACAGGGGAGGGGAATTCACCCCTCCACTTT. This gives the protein CSARFETGEGNSPLHF. The rearrangement uses TRBV20-1 and TRBJ1-6; TRBD1 agrees at 7 bases. Trimming removed 5 bases from V and 7 bases from J; junction bases left unmatched: 14. This CDR3 has 16 amino acids. CDR1 and CDR2 (germline): DFQATT, SNEGSKA (reference sequence).

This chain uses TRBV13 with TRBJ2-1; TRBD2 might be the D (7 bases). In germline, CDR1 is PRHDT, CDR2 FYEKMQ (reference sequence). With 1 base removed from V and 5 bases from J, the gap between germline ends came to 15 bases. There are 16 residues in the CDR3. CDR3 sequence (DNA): TGTGCCAGCAGCTTAGACCCAGGGGCGGGGGACAATGAGCAGTTCTTC. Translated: CASSLDPGAGDNEQFF.

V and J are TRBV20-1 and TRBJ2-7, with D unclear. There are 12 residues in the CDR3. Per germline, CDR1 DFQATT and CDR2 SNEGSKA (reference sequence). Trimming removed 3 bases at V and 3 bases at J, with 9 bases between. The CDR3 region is CSASRQDYEQYF. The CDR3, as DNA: TGCAGTGCTAGTCGGCAAGACTACGAGCAGTACTTC.

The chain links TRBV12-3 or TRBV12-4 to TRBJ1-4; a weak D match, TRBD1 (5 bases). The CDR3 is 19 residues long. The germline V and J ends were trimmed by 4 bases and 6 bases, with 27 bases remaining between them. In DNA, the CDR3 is TGTGCCAGCAGTTCGTCGTTCCCCCGGGGGGTCTCAGAGGATGAAAAACTGTTTTTT. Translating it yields CASSSSFPRGVSEDEKLFF.

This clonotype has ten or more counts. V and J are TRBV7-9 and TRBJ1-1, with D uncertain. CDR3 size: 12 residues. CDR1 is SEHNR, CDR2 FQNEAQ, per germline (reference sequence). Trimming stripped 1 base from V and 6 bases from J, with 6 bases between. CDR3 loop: CASSLVGAEAFF. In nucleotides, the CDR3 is TGTGCCAGCAGCTTAGTTGGGGCTGAAGCTTTCTTT.